The 26 T cell receptor beta chains below all came from one sample that was sequenced in a study of T cell responses to AZD1222 COVID-19 vaccine. The repertoire was sequenced with immunoSEQ multiplex PCR; TCRdb's copy has only in-frame clones and lacks some. The data contain around 120,000 clones, about 92% of them singletons. Material: peripheral blood, obtained 28 days after the second AZD1222 dose. The receptors shown here come from an adult who received the AZD1222 COVID-19 vaccine.

This chain joins TRBV9 and TRBJ1-1; D remains unclear. Trimming pared 0 bases from V and 1 base from J, leaving 10 bases between. The CDR3 covers 15 residues. Germline assignment: CDR1 SGDLS and CDR2 YYNGEE. The chain's CDR3 is CASSVEPGTNTEAFF. CDR3 DNA sequence: TGTGCCAGCAGCGTAGAGCCGGGAACGAACACTGAAGCTTTCTTT.

The V and J genes are TRBV20-1 and TRBJ2-7; no clear D gene. Per the germline V gene, CDR1 is DFQATT and CDR2 is SNEGSKA (reference sequence). The CDR3 extends over 11 amino acids. Trimming removed 6 bases at V and 4 bases at J, with 10 bases between. Here the CDR3 reads CSAKSGYEQYF. The CDR3, as DNA: TGCAGTGCCAAATCCGGGTACGAGCAGTACTTC.

V gene TRBV28 combines with J gene TRBJ2-2; 9 nucleotides agree with TRBD1. Germline CDR1 MDHEN, CDR2 SYDVKM. V lost 0 bases, J lost 6 bases, and 8 bases stayed unmatched. This CDR3 has 17 amino acids. This chain's CDR3 is CASSLWSLNRGPGELFF. The CDR3 DNA follows: TGTGCCAGCAGTTTATGGTCCCTTAACAGGGGGCCCGGGGAGCTGTTTTTT.

V gene TRBV4-1 combines with J gene TRBJ2-2; no firm D call. V lost 0 bases and J lost 8, with 10 bases in between. CDR3 length equals 14 residues. Germline V gene lookup returns CDR1 MGHRA and CDR2 YSYEKL. CDR3 region: CASSQEIMVGELFF. The CDR3 DNA sequence: TGCGCCAGCAGCCAAGAAATAATGGTTGGGGAGCTGTTTTTT.

The V gene is TRBV27, the J gene TRBJ2-7, with D perhaps matching TRBD1 (6 bases). Trimming took 6 bases from V and 3 from J, leaving 12 bases between them. Germline loops: CDR1 MNHEY, CDR2 SMNVEV (reference sequence). The CDR3 consists of 13 residues. The CDR3 sequence: CASSRRDNYEQYF. The CDR3 bases are TGTGCCAGCAGCCGCCGGGACAACTACGAGCAGTACTTC.

The V call is TRBV10-2, the J call TRBJ2-7; TRBD2 agrees at 7 bases. The junction had 12 bases not matched to a gene; V was cut back by 7 bases and J by 3 bases. The V gene's germline CDR1 is WSHSY and CDR2 SAAADI. The CDR3 runs to 15 residues. CDR3 sequence reads: CASTLAIGGYYEQYF. CDR3 bases: TGCGCCAGCACACTAGCGATCGGGGGGTACTACGAGCAGTACTTC.

The genes are TRBV4-1 and TRBJ1-4, with D unclear. CDR3 length: 17 residues. Looked up from germline, CDR1 is MGHRA and CDR2 is YSYEKL. The ends were cut back, 2 bases at V and 2 bases at J, with 15 bases in the middle. In nucleotides, the CDR3 is TGCGCCAGCAGCCAACCCTATAGAGGAGGGACTAATGAAAAACTGTTTTTT. Translation: CASSQPYRGGTNEKLFF.

This chain connects TRBV30 to TRBJ1-5; D is unresolved. The CDR3 has 14 residues. Trimming removed 1 base from V and 6 bases from J, with 13 bases in between. CDR1 and CDR2 (germline): GTSNPN, SVGIG (reference sequence). The CDR3 DNA is TGTGCCTGGAGTGACGGTCCTTTGGGTCAGCCCCAGCATTTT. Its protein product is CAWSDGPLGQPQHF.

This chain links TRBV11-2 with TRBJ1-2; 9 positions agree with TRBD1. Germline V gene lookup returns CDR1 SGHAT and CDR2 FQNNGV. The length of the CDR3 is 14 residues. J was trimmed by 4 bases and V by 5 bases; bases with no gene match: 5. CDR3 amino acids: CASSRDREGYGYTF. The DNA of the CDR3 is TGTGCCAGCAGCAGGGACAGGGAAGGCTATGGCTACACCTTC.

The chain carries TRBV14 and TRBJ1-2; TRBD1 agrees at 10 bases. Germline CDR1 SGHDN, CDR2 FVKESK. J gave up 6 bases and V 2 bases, and 3 bases lay outside the gene matches. This CDR3 contains 14 residues. The CDR3 region is CASSQLGQGNGYTF. CDR3 bases: TGTGCCAGCAGCCAATTGGGACAGGGGAATGGCTACACCTTC.

V gene TRBV12-3 or TRBV12-4 combines with J gene TRBJ1-2; D is uncertain. Trimming stripped 0 bases from V and 3 bases from J, with 5 bases between. CDR3 length: 13 amino acids. CDR3 sequence (DNA): TGTGCCAGCAGTTTAGCAGGGCACTATGGCTACACCTTC. This sequence encodes CASSLAGHYGYTF.

As DNA, the CDR3 is TGTGCCAGCAGCGGTCAGGTCCAGGGAGAGCAGTACTTC. It is translated as CASSGQVQGEQYF. This chain connects TRBV14 to TRBJ2-7; D perhaps matches TRBD1 (5 bases). The CDR3 sequence is 13 residues long. Per the germline V gene, CDR1 is SGHDN and CDR2 is FVKESK. Trimming shortened V by 5 bases and J by 7 bases, and 15 bases separated the two germline ends.

The J gene is TRBJ1-3, the V gene TRBV5-5; 12 positions match TRBD1. CDR3 length: 18 residues. Per germline, CDR1 SGHKS and CDR2 YYEKEE (reference sequence). The ends lost 3 bases at V and 4 bases at J; junction bases unmatched: 11. The CDR3 region is CASSWVPGQGASGNTIYF. Written as DNA, the CDR3 is TGTGCCAGCAGCTGGGTACCGGGACAGGGGGCGAGCGGAAACACCATATATTTT.

The chain is built from TRBV27 and TRBJ2-3; a possible D gene is TRBD2 (5 bases). Trimming shortened V by 5 bases and J by 2 bases, and 17 bases separated the two germline ends. Germline CDR1 reads MNHEY; CDR2 reads SMNVEV (reference sequence). This CDR3 is 16 amino acids long. CDR3 nucleotides: TGTGCCAGCAGTCCGCCCAGAGCGGAGATCACAGATACGCAGTATTTT. Translation gives CASSPPRAEITDTQYF.

The V and J genes are TRBV3-1 (or the pseudogene TRBV3-2) and TRBJ2-5; either TRBD1 or TRBD2 may fit D (5 bases each). The CDR3 totals 15 residues. CDR1 is LGHDT and CDR2 is YNNKEL in the germline V gene (reference sequence). Trimming pared 1 base from V and 2 bases from J, leaving 11 bases between. CDR3 bases: TGTGCCAGCAGCCAAGTAGGGACGGGACAAGAGACCCAGTACTTC. It is translated as CASSQVGTGQETQYF.

V usage is TRBV5-1 and J usage is TRBJ2-7; 9 bases fit TRBD2. This CDR3 region has 16 residues. The germline V gene encodes CDR1 SGHRS and CDR2 YFSETQ. The V segment lost 0 bases and the J segment 6 bases; nucleotides outside the gene matches: 10. CDR3: CASSLAGTSSWGEQYF. CDR3 in DNA: TGCGCCAGCAGCTTGGCCGGGACTAGCAGCTGGGGCGAGCAGTACTTC.

CDR3 coding DNA: TGTGCCAGCAGCTCAGAGGACAGGGGTGTGAACACTGAAGCTTTCTTT. It yields the protein CASSSEDRGVNTEAFF. The J gene is TRBJ1-1, the V gene TRBV6-2 or TRBV6-3, with TRBD1 identical over 9 bases. Germline V gene data show CDR1 as MNHEY and CDR2 as SVGEGT. The trim removed 6 bases at V and 0 bases at J, leaving 8 bases unmatched. The length of the CDR3 is 16 residues.

This chain connects TRBV5-1 to TRBJ2-3; 7 bases agree with TRBD2. The CDR3 is 18 residues long. V lost 0 bases to trimming and J lost 2 bases; unmatched junction nucleotides: 12. The V gene's germline CDR1 is SGHRS and CDR2 YFSETQ. Here the CDR3 reads CASSLEAGRSGDTDTQYF. Here the CDR3 DNA reads TGCGCCAGCAGCTTGGAGGCGGGTCGGAGCGGGGACACAGATACGCAGTATTTT. Drawing the rest from reference TRBV5-1 and TRBJ2-3, the complete variable domain is KAGVTQTPRYLIKTRGQQVTLSCSPISGHRSVSWYQQTPGQGLQFLFEYFSETQRNKGNFPGRFSGRQFSNSRSEMNVSTLELGDSALYLCASSLEAGRSGDTDTQYFGPGTRLTVL.

V gene TRBV3-1 (or the pseudogene TRBV3-2) combines with J gene TRBJ1-3; D is unresolved. The V and J ends lost 1 base and 0 bases respectively, with 13 bases between them. This CDR3 has 17 residues. The V gene's germline CDR1 is LGHDT and CDR2 YNNKEL (reference sequence). The CDR3 DNA follows: TGTGCCAGCAGCCAAGGGACGGACGGTCTCTCTGGAAACACCATATATTTT. Encoded protein: CASSQGTDGLSGNTIYF.

The rearrangement links TRBV29-1 to TRBJ2-7, with D possibly called TRBD1 or TRBD2 (6 bases each). With 7 bases removed from V and 1 base from J, the gap between germline ends came to 11 bases. CDR1 is SQVTM and CDR2 is ANQGSEA in the germline V gene. The CDR3 consists of 12 residues. In nucleotides, the CDR3 is TGCAGCGGAATAGGGGGGTCCTACGAGCAGTACTTC. As protein: CSGIGGSYEQYF.

The J gene is TRBJ1-6, the V gene TRBV2; 10 positions agree with TRBD1. Trimming removed 6 bases from V and 5 bases from J; junction bases left unmatched: 4. This CDR3 contains 15 residues. The germline gives CDR1 SNHLY, CDR2 FYNNEI. The CDR3 nucleotides read TGTGCCAGCAGGACAGGGGGCCTCGATAATTCACCCCTCCACTTT. This sequence encodes CASRTGGLDNSPLHF.

The chain combines TRBV7-2 with TRBJ1-4; tentative D call: TRBD1 (5 bases). V was shortened by 8 bases and J by 8 bases, with 18 bases between the two germline ends. The germline CDR1 and CDR2 sequences are SGHTA and FQGNSA. This CDR3 region has 14 residues. CDR3 residues: CASSTGYYKEKLFF. In nucleotides, the CDR3 is TGTGCCAGCTCCACAGGTTATTATAAGGAAAAACTGTTTTTT.

Notes on this clone: Other nucleotide sequences in the sample specify the same CDR3. The chain is built from TRBV6-1 and TRBJ1-1, with D unresolved. The germline V gene has CDR1 MNHNS and CDR2 SASEGT. The V and J ends lost 1 base and 1 base respectively, with 4 bases between them. CDR3 length: 13 amino acids. The CDR3 DNA reads TGTGCCAGCAGTGAAGTGGGGAACACTGAAGCTTTCTTT. Translated: CASSEVGNTEAFF.

J is TRBJ2-7 and V is TRBV18; D is undetermined. Germline assignment: CDR1 KGHSH and CDR2 LQKENI. Trimming cost V 5 bases and J 0 bases, with 2 bases left between them. The CDR3 totals 11 residues. The CDR3 DNA is TGTGCCAGCTCATCCTCCTACGAGCAGTACTTC. This codes for CASSSSYEQYF. Based on the CDR3 plus reference TRBV18 and TRBJ2-7, the full variable domain is NAGVMQNPRHLVRRRGQEARLRCSPMKGHSHVYWYRQLPEEGLKFMVYLQKENIIDESGMPKERFSAEFPKEGPSILRIQQVVRGDSAAYFCASSSSYEQYFGPGTRLTVT.

This clone was observed a single time. The chain has TRBV4-3 and TRBJ1-4; D remains unclear. The V end lost 0 bases, the J end lost 0 bases, and 11 bases lay between the germline ends. Per germline, CDR1 LGHNA and CDR2 YSLEER. The CDR3 loop spans 17 amino acids. This chain's CDR3 is CASSQDPPGATNEKLFF. As DNA, the CDR3 is TGCGCCAGCAGCCAAGATCCTCCCGGGGCAACTAATGAAAAACTGTTTTTT.

The chain links TRBV25-1 to TRBJ1-5; D perhaps matches TRBD1 (6 bases). The CDR3 covers 13 residues. CDR1 is MGHDK, CDR2 SYGVNS, per germline. V dropped 9 bases and J dropped 5 bases, with 14 bases sitting between them. CDR3 region: CARLRTADQPQHF. CDR3 coding DNA: TGTGCCAGATTAAGGACAGCTGATCAGCCCCAGCATTTT. Together with reference TRBV25-1 and TRBJ1-5, the CDR3 gives the full variable domain: EADIYQTPRYLVIGTGKKITLECSQTMGHDKMYWYQQDPGMELHLIHYSYGVNSTEKGDLSSESTVSRIRTEHFPLTLESARPSHTSQYLCARLRTADQPQHFGDGTRLSIL.